Each of the 5 T cell receptor beta chains below was sequenced from the same sample in a study of blood T cell repertoires in COVID-19. Profiling relied on immunoSEQ multiplex PCR, and the TCRdb table lists in-frame clones only, not all of them. This sample yields fewer than 250,000 clones, of which roughly 84% are seen a single time; less than 8% belongs to the top ten. What was sequenced was peripheral blood. Source of these receptors: a woman aged 45 to 65 with acute or convalescent COVID-19.

This clone was observed many times. The J gene is TRBJ2-7, the V gene TRBV7-2, with TRBD1 matching 9 bases. The length of the CDR3 is 14 residues. CDR1 and CDR2 from the germline V gene are SGHTA and FQGNSA. Trimming at V came to 4 bases and at J to 6 bases, leaving 7 bases not matched to a gene. The CDR3 region has the DNA TGTGCCAGCAGCTCGAGGGGGGACAGGGCCGAGCAGTACTTC. Protein sequence: CASSSRGDRAEQYF. Full variable domain (missing parts from reference TRBV7-2 and TRBJ2-7): GAGVSQSPSNKVTEKGKDVELRCDPISGHTALYWYRQSLGQGLEFLIYFQGNSAPDKSGLPSDRFSAERTGGSVSTLTIQRTQQEDSAVYLCASSSRGDRAEQYFGPGTRLTVT.

V is TRBV3-1 (or the pseudogene TRBV3-2) and J is TRBJ2-3, with 11 bases that match TRBD2. V lost 3 bases to trimming and J lost 4 bases; unmatched junction nucleotides: 3. The CDR3 is 15 amino acids. Per the germline V gene, CDR1 is LGHDT and CDR2 is YNNKEL (reference sequence). The CDR3 DNA reads TGTGCCAGCAGCCATAGCGGGAGGGGGTCAGATACGCAGTATTTT. It translates to CASSHSGRGSDTQYF.

This clone has only a few counts. The genes are TRBV19 and TRBJ1-5, with D unclear. CDR3 size: 15 residues. Germline V lookup: CDR1 LNHDA, CDR2 SQIVND (reference sequence). The V end was cut by 5 bases, the J end by 7 bases, with 18 bases between. CDR3: CASSQTPSNDQPQHF. The DNA for the CDR3 is TGTGCCAGTAGTCAAACCCCTAGCAACGACCAGCCCCAGCATTTT. Variable domain in full (rest from reference TRBV19 and TRBJ1-5): DGGITQSPKYLFRKEGQNVTLSCEQNLNHDAMYWYRQDPGQGLRLIYYSQIVNDFQKGDIAEGYSVSREKKESFPLTVTSAQKNPTAFYLCASSQTPSNDQPQHFGDGTRLSIL.

The gene calls are TRBV7-2 and TRBJ2-3; TRBD1 matches at 9 bases. CDR1 and CDR2 (germline): SGHTA, FQGNSA. Trimming at V came to 3 bases and at J to 7 bases, leaving 8 bases not matched to a gene. CDR3 length: 15 residues. CDR3 loop: CASSFSRGQGNTQYF. CDR3 sequence (DNA): TGTGCCAGCAGCTTTAGCCGAGGACAGGGGAATACGCAGTATTTT.

This chain connects TRBV6-5 to TRBJ1-5; D gene ambiguous. Germline V gene sequence: CDR1 MNHEY, CDR2 SVGAGI. V was trimmed by 5 bases and J by 3 bases, leaving 8 bases between them. This CDR3 has 13 amino acids. CDR3 loop: CASSNRVNQPQHF. The CDR3 bases are TGTGCCAGCAGTAACCGGGTCAATCAGCCCCAGCATTTT.